This TCR beta chain is from a study of sequential checkpoint blockade in melanoma. Overall study context: First-line arms were nivolumab then ipilimumab, or the reverse, randomized 1:1. After both sequences, patients received maintenance nivolumab.

Indicated treatment: randomized to nivolumab then ipilimumab (arm A) or the reverse (arm B). From thawed PBMCs, live CD3+CD8+ cells negative for CD19 and CD56 were sorted. Using immunoSEQ multiplex PCR, the repertoire was profiled, and TCRdb retains in-frame clones only, with some absent. The data contain about 25,000 clones, roughly 80% of them singletons. This clone occurred a few times. CDR3 length: 14 residues. V gave up 6 bases and J gave up 7 bases, with 18 bases separating them. CDR1 and CDR2 (germline): SGHTA, FQGTGA. The TCR was taken from a human donor with melanoma. The V gene is TRBV7-3, the J gene TRBJ1-2; maybe TRBD1 (5 bases). Sequences were derived from CD8+ T cells sorted from blood (inferred from file names), sampled from a patient given nivolumab and ipilimumab in sequence. CDR3 coding DNA: TGTGCCAGCAGGGAGGGGCTATACGAGCGTGGCTACACCTTC. Translation: CASREGLYERGYTF. The whole variable domain, filled in from reference TRBV7-3 and TRBJ1-2, reads GAGVSQTPSNKVTEKGKYVELRCDPISGHTALYWYRQSLGQGPEFLIYFQGTGAADDSGLPNDRFFAVRPEGSVSTLKIQRTERGDSAVYLCASREGLYERGYTFGSGTRLTVV.